Following are 2 T cell receptor beta chains from one sample sequenced in a study of shared clonotypes between healthy human individuals. TCRdb's table, derived via immunoSEQ multiplex PCR, lists solely in-frame clones and lacks some. In the table there are 1.5 million to 2.5 million clones, less than 95% of which are singletons. Positive CCR7 selection of CD45RO-negative cells yielded the naive CD8 cells, and terminally differentiated effector memory CD45RA+ cells were excluded. Sequencing used naive CD8+ T cells sorted from blood. These receptors were collected from a man in his late teens or twenties in good health.

Of note for this clone: Distinct nucleotide sequences in the sample also encode this CDR3. The chain links TRBV4-3 to TRBJ2-2, with a weak D call TRBD2 (6 bases). Trimming left V 3 bases short and J 6 bases short, with 11 bases between. The CDR3 has 14 amino acids. Germline V gene lookup returns CDR1 LGHNA and CDR2 YSLEER. The CDR3 here is CASSQVGGSGELFF. In DNA, the CDR3 is TGCGCCAGCAGCCAGGTTGGGGGGTCCGGGGAGCTGTTTTTT.

The rearrangement joins TRBV5-4 to TRBJ2-2; 8 bases align to TRBD1. The CDR3 is 16 amino acids. V shed 7 bases, J shed 3 bases, and the junction held 11 bases outside the gene matches. Looked up from germline, CDR1 is SGHNT and CDR2 is YYREEE (reference sequence). The chain's CDR3 is CASQLSGQVYTGELFF. The CDR3 bases are TGTGCCAGCCAGTTATCGGGACAGGTCTACACCGGGGAGCTGTTTTTT.